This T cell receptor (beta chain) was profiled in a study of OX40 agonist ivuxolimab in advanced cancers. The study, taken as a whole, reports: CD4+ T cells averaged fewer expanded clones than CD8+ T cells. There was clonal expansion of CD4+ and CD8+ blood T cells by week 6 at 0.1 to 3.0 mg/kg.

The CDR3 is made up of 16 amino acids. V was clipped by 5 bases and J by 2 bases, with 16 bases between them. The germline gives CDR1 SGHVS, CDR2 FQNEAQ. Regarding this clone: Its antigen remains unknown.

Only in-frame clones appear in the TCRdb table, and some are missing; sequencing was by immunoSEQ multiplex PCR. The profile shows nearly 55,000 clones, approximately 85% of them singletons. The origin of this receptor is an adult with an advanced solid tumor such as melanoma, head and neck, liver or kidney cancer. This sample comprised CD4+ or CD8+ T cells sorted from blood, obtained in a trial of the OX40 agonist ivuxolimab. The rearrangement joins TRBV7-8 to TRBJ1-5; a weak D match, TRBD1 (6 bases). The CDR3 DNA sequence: TGTGCCAGCAGCGCGAGGGGGAAAGCGGGCAATCAGCCCCAGCATTTT. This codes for CASSARGKAGNQPQHF.